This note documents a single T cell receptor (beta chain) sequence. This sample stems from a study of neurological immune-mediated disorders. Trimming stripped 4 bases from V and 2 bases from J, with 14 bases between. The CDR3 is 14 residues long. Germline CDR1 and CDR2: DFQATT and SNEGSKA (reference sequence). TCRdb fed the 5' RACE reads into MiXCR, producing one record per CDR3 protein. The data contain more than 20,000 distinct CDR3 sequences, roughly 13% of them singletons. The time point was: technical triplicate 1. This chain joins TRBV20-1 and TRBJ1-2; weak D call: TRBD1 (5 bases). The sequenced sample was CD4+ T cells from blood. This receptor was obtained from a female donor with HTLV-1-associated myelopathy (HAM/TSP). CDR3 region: CSAKGDGGNYGYTF. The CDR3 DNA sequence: TGCAGTGCTAAAGGAGATGGGGGGAACTATGGCTACACCTTC.